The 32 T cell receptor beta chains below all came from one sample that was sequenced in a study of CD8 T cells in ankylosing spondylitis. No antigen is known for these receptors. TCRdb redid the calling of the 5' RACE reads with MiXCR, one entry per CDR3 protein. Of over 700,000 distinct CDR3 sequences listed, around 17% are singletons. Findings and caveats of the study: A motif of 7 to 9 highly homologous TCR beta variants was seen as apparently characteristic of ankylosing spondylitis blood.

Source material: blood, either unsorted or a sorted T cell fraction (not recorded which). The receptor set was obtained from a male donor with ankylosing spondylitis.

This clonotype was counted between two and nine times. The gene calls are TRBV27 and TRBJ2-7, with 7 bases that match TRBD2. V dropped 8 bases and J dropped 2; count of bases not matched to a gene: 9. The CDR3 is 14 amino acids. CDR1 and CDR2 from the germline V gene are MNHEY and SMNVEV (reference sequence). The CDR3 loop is CASSGLDEPYEQYF. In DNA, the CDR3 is TGTGCCAGCTCTGGACTAGATGAACCCTACGAGCAGTACTTC.

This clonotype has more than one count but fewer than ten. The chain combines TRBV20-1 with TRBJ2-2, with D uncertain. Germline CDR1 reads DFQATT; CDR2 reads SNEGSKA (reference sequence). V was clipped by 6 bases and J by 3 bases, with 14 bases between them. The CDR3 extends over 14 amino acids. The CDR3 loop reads CSAPLRGDTGELFF. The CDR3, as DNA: TGCAGTGCCCCCCTACGCGGAGACACCGGGGAGCTGTTTTTT.

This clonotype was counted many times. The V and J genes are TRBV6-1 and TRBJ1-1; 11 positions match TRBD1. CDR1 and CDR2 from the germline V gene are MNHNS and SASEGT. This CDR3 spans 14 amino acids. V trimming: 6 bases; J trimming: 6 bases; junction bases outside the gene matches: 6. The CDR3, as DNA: TGTGCCAGCAGAACCGGGACAGGGGGACCTGAAGCTTTCTTT. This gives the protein CASRTGTGGPEAFF.

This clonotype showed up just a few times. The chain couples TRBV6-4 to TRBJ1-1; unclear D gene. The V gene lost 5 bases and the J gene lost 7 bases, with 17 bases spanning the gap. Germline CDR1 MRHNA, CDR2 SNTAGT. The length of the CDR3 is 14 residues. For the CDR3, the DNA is TGTGCCAGCAGTCTGATTTACGGGGAGGGTGAAGCTTTCTTT. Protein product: CASSLIYGEGEAFF.

The CDR3 here is CASSLFTVLYNEQFF. CDR3 in DNA: TGTGCCAGCAGTTTATTTACAGTTTTGTACAATGAGCAGTTCTTC. The V and J genes are TRBV28 and TRBJ2-1; D ambiguous. CDR1 is MDHEN, CDR2 SYDVKM, per germline. There are 15 residues in the CDR3. Trimming stripped 1 base from V and 4 bases from J, with 11 bases between.

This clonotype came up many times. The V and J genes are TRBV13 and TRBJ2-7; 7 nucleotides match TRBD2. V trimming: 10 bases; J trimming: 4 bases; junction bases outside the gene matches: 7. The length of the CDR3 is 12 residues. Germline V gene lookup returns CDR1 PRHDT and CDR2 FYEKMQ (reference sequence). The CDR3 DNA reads TGTGCCACTGCTAGGGAGGGGTACGAGCAGTACTTC. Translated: CATAREGYEQYF.

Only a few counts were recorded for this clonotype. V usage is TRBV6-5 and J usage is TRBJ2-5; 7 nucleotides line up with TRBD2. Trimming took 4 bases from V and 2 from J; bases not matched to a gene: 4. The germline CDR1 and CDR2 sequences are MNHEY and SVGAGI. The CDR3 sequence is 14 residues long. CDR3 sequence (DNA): TGTGCCAGCAGTTCAGCGGGGAGGCAAGAGACCCAGTACTTC. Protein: CASSSAGRQETQYF.

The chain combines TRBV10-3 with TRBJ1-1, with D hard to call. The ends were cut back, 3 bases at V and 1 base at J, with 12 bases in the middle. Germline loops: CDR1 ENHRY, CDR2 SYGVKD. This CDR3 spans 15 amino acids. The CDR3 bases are TGTGCCATCAGTGATCCGAGGTCCTCGAACACTGAAGCTTTCTTT. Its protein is CAISDPRSSNTEAFF.

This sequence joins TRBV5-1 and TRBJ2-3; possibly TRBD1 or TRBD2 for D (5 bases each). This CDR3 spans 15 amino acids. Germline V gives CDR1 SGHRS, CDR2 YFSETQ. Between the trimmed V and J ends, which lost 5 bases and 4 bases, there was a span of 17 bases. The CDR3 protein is CASRPLERGPDTQYF. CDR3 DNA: TGCGCCAGCAGACCACTAGAGAGGGGCCCAGATACGCAGTATTTT.

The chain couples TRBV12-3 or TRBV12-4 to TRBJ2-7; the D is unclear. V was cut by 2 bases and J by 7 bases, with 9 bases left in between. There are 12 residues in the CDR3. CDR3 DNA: TGTGCCAGCAGTTTACACAGTAAGGAGCAGTACTTC. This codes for CASSLHSKEQYF.

The CDR3 sequence: CASSHHIDRGLNEKLFF. The CDR3 nucleotides are TGTGCCAGCAGTCACCATATTGACAGGGGGCTTAATGAAAAACTGTTTTTT. This chain links TRBV6-5 with TRBJ1-4; 10 bases match TRBD1. CDR3 length equals 17 residues. Germline V gene lookup returns CDR1 MNHEY and CDR2 SVGAGI. V lost 5 bases and J lost 4; bases outside the gene matches: 10.

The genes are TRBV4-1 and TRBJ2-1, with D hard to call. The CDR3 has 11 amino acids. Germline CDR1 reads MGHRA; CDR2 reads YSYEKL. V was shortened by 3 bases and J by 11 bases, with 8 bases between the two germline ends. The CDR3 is CASSHQQKQFF. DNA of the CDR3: TGCGCCAGCAGCCACCAACAAAAGCAGTTCTTC.

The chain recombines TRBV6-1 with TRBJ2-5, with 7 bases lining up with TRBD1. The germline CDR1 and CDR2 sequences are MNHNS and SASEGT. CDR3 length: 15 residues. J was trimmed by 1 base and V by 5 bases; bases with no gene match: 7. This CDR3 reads CASSITGDPQETQYF. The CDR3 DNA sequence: TGTGCCAGCAGTATCACAGGGGATCCCCAAGAGACCCAGTACTTC.

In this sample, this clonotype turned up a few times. The DNA of the CDR3 is TGTGCCAGCAGCCAGACTATGGGGGGCGATGGCTACACCTTC. Amino acid sequence: CASSQTMGGDGYTF. This chain connects TRBV4-2 to TRBJ1-2; TRBD1 might be the D (6 bases). Looked up from germline, CDR1 is LGHNA and CDR2 is YNFKEQ. This CDR3 has 14 residues. V lost 3 bases and J lost 6, with 14 bases in between.

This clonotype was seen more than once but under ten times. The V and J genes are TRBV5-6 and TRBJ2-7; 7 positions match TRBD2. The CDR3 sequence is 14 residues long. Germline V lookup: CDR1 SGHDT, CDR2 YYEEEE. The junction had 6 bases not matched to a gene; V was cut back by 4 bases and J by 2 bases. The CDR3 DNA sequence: TGTGCCAGCAGCGCCTCGGGGGGAGCCTACGAGCAGTACTTC. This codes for CASSASGGAYEQYF.

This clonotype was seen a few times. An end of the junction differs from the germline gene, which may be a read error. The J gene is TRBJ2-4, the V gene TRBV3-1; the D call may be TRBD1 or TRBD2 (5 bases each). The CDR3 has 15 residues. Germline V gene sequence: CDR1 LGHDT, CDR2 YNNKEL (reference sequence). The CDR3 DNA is TGTGCCAGCAGTCAAGGGGACGTAGCCAAAAACATTCAGTACTTC. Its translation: CASSQGDVAKNIQYF.

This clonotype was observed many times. The CDR3 nucleotides read TGCAGTGCTAGAGTGTCATGGGGAAACTATGGCTACACCTTC. Amino acid sequence: CSARVSWGNYGYTF. J is TRBJ1-2 and V is TRBV20-1; D call uncertain. The CDR3 totals 14 residues. Trimming shortened V by 1 base and J by 2 bases, and 11 bases separated the two germline ends. Germline V gene lookup returns CDR1 DFQATT and CDR2 SNEGSKA (reference sequence).

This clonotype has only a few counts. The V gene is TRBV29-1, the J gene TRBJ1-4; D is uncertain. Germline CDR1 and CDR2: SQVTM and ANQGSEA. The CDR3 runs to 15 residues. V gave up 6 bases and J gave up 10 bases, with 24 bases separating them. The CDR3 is CSVEITGSRGGKLFF. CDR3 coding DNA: TGCAGCGTGGAAATTACGGGTTCCCGGGGAGGAAAACTGTTTTTT.

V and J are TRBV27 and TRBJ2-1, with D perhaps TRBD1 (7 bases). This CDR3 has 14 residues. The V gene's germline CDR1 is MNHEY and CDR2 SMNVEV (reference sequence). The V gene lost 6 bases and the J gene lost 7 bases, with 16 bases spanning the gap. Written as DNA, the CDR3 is TGTGCCAGCAGCACAGGGGAGGCTTGGAATGAGCAGTTCTTC. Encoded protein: CASSTGEAWNEQFF.

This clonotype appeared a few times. CDR3 nucleotide sequence: TGCAGCAGGGCTCCGAACACCGGGGAGCTGTTTTTT. Protein: CSRAPNTGELFF. The V gene is TRBV29-1, the J gene TRBJ2-2; D not certain. The germline CDR1 and CDR2 sequences are SQVTM and ANQGSEA. The CDR3 totals 12 residues. Between the trimmed V and J ends, which lost 8 bases and 0 bases, there was a span of 7 bases.

The CDR3 region is CSVGPRETEAFF. In nucleotides, the CDR3 is TGCAGCGTTGGGCCCCGGGAGACTGAAGCTTTCTTT. The chain carries TRBV29-1 and TRBJ1-1; D ambiguous. CDR1 and CDR2 from the germline V gene are SQVTM and ANQGSEA. The CDR3 extends over 12 amino acids. The V gene lost 4 bases and the J gene lost 5 bases, with 11 bases spanning the gap.

CDR3 protein: CASSLSYSYNSPLHF. The CDR3 coding sequence is TGTGCCAGCAGTTTATCGTACTCCTATAATTCACCCCTCCACTTT. The chain joins TRBV12-3 or TRBV12-4 to TRBJ1-6; D call uncertain. V was clipped by 2 bases and J by 0 bases, with 5 bases between them. The CDR3 has 15 residues.

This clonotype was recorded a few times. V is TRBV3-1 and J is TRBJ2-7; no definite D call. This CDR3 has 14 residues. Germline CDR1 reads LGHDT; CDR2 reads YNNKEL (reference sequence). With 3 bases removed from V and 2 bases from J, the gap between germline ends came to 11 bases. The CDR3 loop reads CASSQMGGTYEQYF. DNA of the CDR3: TGTGCCAGCAGCCAGATGGGTGGGACCTACGAGCAGTACTTC.

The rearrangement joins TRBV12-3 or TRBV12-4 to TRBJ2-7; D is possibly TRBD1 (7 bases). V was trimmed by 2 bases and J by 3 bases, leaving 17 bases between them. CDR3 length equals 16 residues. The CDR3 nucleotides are TGTGCCAGCAGTTTACGGGGGACAGACTTACACTACGAGCAGTACTTC. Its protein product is CASSLRGTDLHYEQYF.

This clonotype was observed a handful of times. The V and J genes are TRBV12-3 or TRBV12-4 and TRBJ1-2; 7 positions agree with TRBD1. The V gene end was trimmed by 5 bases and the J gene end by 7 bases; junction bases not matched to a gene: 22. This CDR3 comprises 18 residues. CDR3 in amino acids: CASSPTLWTGSQRGGYTF. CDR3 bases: TGTGCCAGCAGTCCTACACTCTGGACAGGCTCACAAAGGGGTGGCTACACCTTC.

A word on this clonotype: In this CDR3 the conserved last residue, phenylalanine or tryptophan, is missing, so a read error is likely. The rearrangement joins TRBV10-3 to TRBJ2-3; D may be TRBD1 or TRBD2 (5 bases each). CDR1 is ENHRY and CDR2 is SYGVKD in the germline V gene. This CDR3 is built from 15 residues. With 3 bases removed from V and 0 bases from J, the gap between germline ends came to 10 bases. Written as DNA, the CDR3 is TGTGCCATCAGTGATACGGGACCAAGCACAGATACGCAGTATTTA. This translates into CAISDTGPSTDTQYL.

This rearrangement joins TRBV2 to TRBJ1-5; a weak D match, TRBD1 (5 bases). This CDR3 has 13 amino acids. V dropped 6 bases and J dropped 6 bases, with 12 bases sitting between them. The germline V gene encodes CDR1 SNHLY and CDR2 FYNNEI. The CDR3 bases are TGTGCCAGCAGATCGGACGGGGCTCAGCCCCAGCATTTT. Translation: CASRSDGAQPQHF.

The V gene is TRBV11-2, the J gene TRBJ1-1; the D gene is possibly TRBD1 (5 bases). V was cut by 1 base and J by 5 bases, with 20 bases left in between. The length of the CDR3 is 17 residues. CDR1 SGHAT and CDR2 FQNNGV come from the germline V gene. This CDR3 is CASSLADGDHDWTEAFF. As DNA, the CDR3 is TGTGCCAGCAGCTTAGCCGATGGGGACCATGATTGGACTGAAGCTTTCTTT.

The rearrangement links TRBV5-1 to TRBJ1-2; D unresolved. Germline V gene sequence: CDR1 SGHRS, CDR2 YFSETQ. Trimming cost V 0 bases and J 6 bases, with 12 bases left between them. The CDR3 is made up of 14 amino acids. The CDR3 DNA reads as TGCGCCAGCAGCTTGGACAGTAGCGGGAATGGCTACACCTTC. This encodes CASSLDSSGNGYTF. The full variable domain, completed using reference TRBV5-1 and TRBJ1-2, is KAGVTQTPRYLIKTRGQQVTLSCSPISGHRSVSWYQQTPGQGLQFLFEYFSETQRNKGNFPGRFSGRQFSNSRSEMNVSTLELGDSALYLCASSLDSSGNGYTFGSGTRLTVV.

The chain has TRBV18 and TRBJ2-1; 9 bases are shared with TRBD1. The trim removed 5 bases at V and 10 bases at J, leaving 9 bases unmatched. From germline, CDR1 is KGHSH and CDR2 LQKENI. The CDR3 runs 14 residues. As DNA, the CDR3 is TGTGCCAGCTCATACACCGGGACAGGGACCGAGCAGTTCTTC. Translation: CASSYTGTGTEQFF.

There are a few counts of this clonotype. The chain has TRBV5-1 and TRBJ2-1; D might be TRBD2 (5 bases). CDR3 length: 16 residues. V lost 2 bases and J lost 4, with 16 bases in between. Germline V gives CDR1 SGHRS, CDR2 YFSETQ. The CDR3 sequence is CASSFSSGGLYNEQFF. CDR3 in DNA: TGCGCCAGCAGCTTCTCCAGCGGAGGTCTTTACAATGAGCAGTTCTTC. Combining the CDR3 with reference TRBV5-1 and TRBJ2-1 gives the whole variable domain KAGVTQTPRYLIKTRGQQVTLSCSPISGHRSVSWYQQTPGQGLQFLFEYFSETQRNKGNFPGRFSGRQFSNSRSEMNVSTLELGDSALYLCASSFSSGGLYNEQFFGPGTRLTVL.

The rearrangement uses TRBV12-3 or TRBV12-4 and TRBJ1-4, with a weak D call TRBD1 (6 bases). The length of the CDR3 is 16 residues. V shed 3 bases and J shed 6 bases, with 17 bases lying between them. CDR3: CASSFSHRARDEKLFF. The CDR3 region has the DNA TGTGCCAGCAGTTTCTCCCACAGGGCCCGGGATGAAAAACTGTTTTTT.